This passage covers 6 T cell receptor beta chains from one sample sequenced in a study of T cell changes during pregnancy in multiple sclerosis. Measured with immunoSEQ multiplex PCR; TCRdb has only the in-frame clones, and not every one. The profile covers around 88,000 clones, with around 90% appearing a single time and about 2% taken by the ten largest. The sample in question was peripheral blood, obtained after pregnancy. The origin of the receptors is a female donor in good health, enrolled as a control in a pregnancy study.

V gene TRBV1 combines with J gene TRBJ2-3; the DNA was not compared with TRBD2, the D call given in the table. TRBV1 has pseudogene status. The CDR3 runs 18 residues. The CDR3 coding sequence is TGCACCAGCAGCCAAGAATTAAGAGGGAGCGGGAGCACAGATACGCAGTATTTT. Translating it yields CTSSQELRGSGSTDTQYF.

CDR3 amino acids: CARNTGVNYGYTF. The CDR3 DNA follows: TGTGCCAGAAATACAGGGGTTAACTATGGCTACACCTTC. The chain joins TRBV2 to TRBJ1-2; 7 bases are a match to TRBD1. V trimming: 9 bases; J trimming: 1 base; junction bases outside the gene matches: 5. Germline CDR1 SNHLY, CDR2 FYNNEI. This CDR3 region has 13 residues.

The chain is built from TRBV27 and TRBJ1-2; D not certain. CDR1 is MNHEY and CDR2 is SMNVEV in the germline V gene (reference sequence). V shed 5 bases and J shed 4 bases, with 14 bases lying between them. The CDR3 has 14 residues. The CDR3, as DNA: TGTGCCAGCAGTCCTGGTGAGGCCCCCTATGGCTACACCTTC. Encoded protein: CASSPGEAPYGYTF.

Notes on this clone: At one of its ends the junction is not consistent with the germline gene, which may arise from a read error. The rearrangement uses TRBV7-7 and TRBJ2-5; maybe TRBD1 (5 bases). The CDR3 consists of 13 residues. Germline CDR1 is SSHAT and CDR2 is FNYEAQ (reference sequence). The DNA of the CDR3 is TGTGCTAGCAGTTTAGACAGCCTCGGGACCCAGTACTTC. Residues: CASSLDSLGTQYF.

The chain couples TRBV20-1 to TRBJ2-7, with a weak D call TRBD2 (6 bases). Germline V gene lookup returns CDR1 DFQATT and CDR2 SNEGSKA (reference sequence). V was clipped by 4 bases and J by 6 bases, with 10 bases between them. The CDR3 has 11 residues. CDR3 sequence (DNA): TGCAGTGCTACCGAGGGAGGCGAGCAGTACTTC. Amino acids: CSATEGGEQYF.

This rearrangement joins TRBV7-2 to TRBJ1-4; D is unclear. This CDR3 is 14 amino acids long. Looked up from germline, CDR1 is SGHTA and CDR2 is FQGNSA. V was pared by 5 bases and J by 2 bases, with 9 bases between. The CDR3 reads CASSPGRTNEKLFF. The CDR3 region has the DNA TGTGCCAGCAGCCCGGGTAGGACTAATGAAAAACTGTTTTTT. Using reference TRBV7-2 and TRBJ1-4 for the parts outside the CDR3, the full variable domain is GAGVSQSPSNKVTEKGKDVELRCDPISGHTALYWYRQSLGQGLEFLIYFQGNSAPDKSGLPSDRFSAERTGGSVSTLTIQRTQQEDSAVYLCASSPGRTNEKLFFGSGTQLSVL.